These 9 T cell receptor beta chains were all obtained from the same sample, sequenced in a study of T cell responses to AZD1222 COVID-19 vaccine. Generated by immunoSEQ multiplex PCR, the TCRdb table keeps only in-frame clones and is missing some. The table has some 200,000 clones, approximately 91% seen once. Sequenced here: peripheral blood, sampled on day 0 of AZD1222 vaccination. These receptors all come from an adult in good health.

The sample holds one count of this clone. The chain couples TRBV10-1 to TRBJ2-3, with D perhaps TRBD2 (6 bases). This CDR3 spans 15 amino acids. V lost 3 bases, J lost 3 bases, and 13 bases lay in between. Germline CDR1 WNHNN, CDR2 SYGVQD (reference sequence). In DNA form, the CDR3 reads TGCGCCAGCAGTGAAATCCGGGAGTTAACAGATACGCAGTATTTT. Its translation: CASSEIRELTDTQYF.

In this sample, this clone turned up a few times. The chain combines TRBV6-2 or TRBV6-3 with TRBJ2-7, with a possible D match to TRBD2 (6 bases). This CDR3 region has 17 residues. The germline CDR1 and CDR2 sequences are MNHEY and SVGEGT. Trimming removed 6 bases from V and 0 bases from J, with 21 bases in between. The CDR3 DNA sequence: TGTGCCAGCAGACCTAACAGCGCGGGGTTACTCTCCTACGAGCAGTACTTC. Protein: CASRPNSAGLLSYEQYF.

V usage is TRBV7-9 and J usage is TRBJ1-5, with TRBD1 as a possible D gene (6 bases). Trimming removed 5 bases at V and 2 bases at J, with 7 bases between. CDR3 length equals 13 residues. CDR1 SEHNR and CDR2 FQNEAQ come from the germline V gene (reference sequence). This CDR3 is CASSKGGNQPQHF. The DNA of the CDR3 is TGTGCCAGCAGCAAGGGGGGCAATCAGCCCCAGCATTTT.

The chain employs TRBV6-2 or TRBV6-3 and TRBJ2-2; TRBD2 matches at 7 bases. CDR1 is MNHEY and CDR2 is SVGEGT in the germline V gene. Trimming removed 5 bases from V and 4 bases from J; junction bases left unmatched: 4. This CDR3 is 14 amino acids long. The DNA of the CDR3 is TGTGCCAGCAGTCGCGGGGGTCCCACCGGGGAGCTGTTTTTT. Its translation is CASSRGGPTGELFF.

This clone came up a few times. This chain joins TRBV27 and TRBJ1-1; no definite D call. Trimming took off 7 bases at V and 5 bases at J, with 20 bases between the two ends. Germline assignment: CDR1 MNHEY and CDR2 SMNVEV (reference sequence). This CDR3 has 15 amino acids. This CDR3 reads CASNLFYGGETEAFF. CDR3 DNA: TGTGCCAGCAATCTTTTTTATGGTGGGGAAACTGAAGCTTTCTTT.

The rearrangement links TRBV28 to TRBJ2-7; D possibly corresponds to TRBD1 (7 bases). This CDR3 contains 12 residues. Germline values: CDR1 MDHEN, CDR2 SYDVKM. V lost 7 bases and J lost 7, with 14 bases in between. The CDR3 loop is CASTQGGQEQYF. In DNA, the CDR3 is TGTGCCAGCACCCAGGGGGGACAGGAGCAGTACTTC.

This clone occurred once. The chain links TRBV14 to TRBJ2-1; 10 nucleotides align to TRBD2. Germline V lookup: CDR1 SGHDN, CDR2 FVKESK. The CDR3 consists of 17 residues. The trim removed 0 bases at V and 7 bases at J, leaving 9 bases unmatched. This CDR3 is CASSQDFPSGSGNEQFF. The CDR3 DNA sequence: TGTGCCAGCAGCCAAGATTTTCCTAGCGGGAGTGGGAATGAGCAGTTCTTC. Full variable domain (remainder filled in from reference TRBV14 and TRBJ2-1): EAGVTQFPSHSVIEKGQTVTLRCDPISGHDNLYWYRRVMGKEIKFLLHFVKESKQDESGMPNNRFLAERTGGTYSTLKVQPAELEDSGVYFCASSQDFPSGSGNEQFFGPGTRLTVL.

The J gene is TRBJ1-4, the V gene TRBV5-3; a possible D gene is TRBD1 (5 bases). TRBV5-3 is marked as an open reading frame, function uncertain. V shed 0 bases and J shed 5 bases, with 8 bases lying between them. The CDR3 length is 14 residues. The CDR3 is CARSLVEGNEKLFF. DNA of the CDR3: TGTGCCAGAAGCTTGGTAGAGGGGAATGAAAAACTGTTTTTT.

The J gene is TRBJ1-1, the V gene TRBV2; a weak D match, TRBD1 (5 bases). V shed 6 bases and J shed 2 bases, with 16 bases lying between them. The CDR3 extends over 15 amino acids. The germline V gene encodes CDR1 SNHLY and CDR2 FYNNEI. This CDR3 reads CASRPMRTPNTEAFF. In nucleotides, the CDR3 is TGTGCCAGCAGGCCCATGAGGACACCAAACACTGAAGCTTTCTTT.